These 17 T cell receptor beta chains were sequenced from one sample in a study of blood T cells in healthy people across ages. Combining a sample-barcoded 5' primer with a J-beta primer mix, a second PCR ran for 7 to 11 cycles. TCRdb called the 5' RACE reads again in MiXCR, with one record for every CDR3 protein. The sample yields roughly 1 million distinct CDR3 sequences, roughly a quarter seen once. The sample was also linked to a second study, of T cells of mothers and their children.

The sequenced sample was blood. Every receptor here comes from a girl aged 2-10 years in good health.

The chain recombines TRBV13 with TRBJ2-1; no clear D gene. CDR3 length: 14 residues. Trimming removed 0 bases from V and 7 bases from J, with 10 bases in between. Per the germline V gene, CDR1 is PRHDT and CDR2 is FYEKMQ (reference sequence). CDR3 in DNA: TGTGCCAGCAGCTTAGGTAGCTGGAAGAATGAGCAGTTCTTC. This gives the protein CASSLGSWKNEQFF. Full variable domain (missing parts from reference TRBV13 and TRBJ2-1): AAGVIQSPRHLIKEKRETATLKCYPIPRHDTVYWYQQGPGQDPQFLISFYEKMQSDKGSIPDRFSAQQFSDYHSELNMSSLELGDSALYFCASSLGSWKNEQFFGPGTRLTVL.

This CDR3 reads CASSLGDTPETQYF. The CDR3 DNA is TGTGCCAGCAGCTTAGGAGATACCCCCGAGACCCAGTACTTC. This sequence joins TRBV11-2 and TRBJ2-1; D unresolved. The J call may be wrong; the DNA end is better matched by TRBJ2-5. This CDR3 region has 14 residues. The germline V gene encodes CDR1 SGHAT and CDR2 FQNNGV.

This clonotype was counted only a few times. This chain uses TRBV2 with TRBJ2-1; 8 bases are shared with TRBD2. This CDR3 has 13 amino acids. Unmatched junction bases numbered 2, after V lost 6 bases and J lost 4 bases. The germline V gene has CDR1 SNHLY and CDR2 FYNNEI. CDR3 region: CASREREYNEQFF. Written as DNA, the CDR3 is TGTGCCAGCAGGGAGCGGGAGTACAATGAGCAGTTCTTC.

This clonotype was detected a few times. The junction does not match germline at one end; this may be a read error. The CDR3 protein is CAGSTGWANEQFF. DNA for the CDR3: TGTGCCGGCAGTACAGGGTGGGCCAATGAGCAGTTCTTC. The chain combines TRBV9 with TRBJ2-5; tentatively, D is TRBD1 (6 bases). The DNA end is a closer match to TRBJ2-1, so the J assignment may be wrong. The CDR3 sequence is 13 residues long. Germline V gene data show CDR1 as SGDLS and CDR2 as YYNGEE.

The chain carries TRBV11-2 and TRBJ2-1; D perhaps matches TRBD2 (5 bases). The CDR3 runs to 16 residues. Germline-derived CDR1 and CDR2 are SGHAT and FQNNGV. With 5 bases removed from V and 7 bases from J, the gap between germline ends came to 21 bases. Here the CDR3 DNA reads TGTGCCAGCAGCCCCCCGTCTGTGGGCGGGCAGAATGAGCAGTTCTTC. It codes for CASSPPSVGGQNEQFF.

The CDR3 loop reads CASSHLADISYEQYF. The CDR3 coding sequence is TGTGCCAGCAGCCACCTAGCGGATATTTCCTACGAGCAGTACTTC. The chain joins TRBV7-2 to TRBJ2-5; TRBD2 aligns across 7 bases. The DNA end is more similar to TRBJ2-7, so the J call may be wrong. Germline V lookup: CDR1 SGHTA, CDR2 FQGNSA. The CDR3 sequence is 15 residues long.

This clonotype was detected once. The chain is built from TRBV5-6 and TRBJ2-5; D call uncertain. The DNA end is more similar to TRBJ2-7, so the J call may be wrong. Germline CDR1 is SGHDT and CDR2 is YYEEEE. The CDR3 is made up of 15 amino acids. CDR3 loop: CASGYGVTSSYEQYF. The CDR3 nucleotides are TGTGCCAGCGGCTACGGTGTTACGAGCTCCTACGAGCAGTACTTC.

This clonotype was counted a few times. The chain has TRBV4-2 and TRBJ1-1; D is unclear. The CDR3 loop spans 14 amino acids. The germline gives CDR1 LGHNA, CDR2 YNFKEQ. V lost 1 base, J lost 0 bases, and 6 bases lay in between. The CDR3 sequence is CASSQVVMNTEAFF. CDR3 sequence (DNA): TGTGCCAGCAGCCAAGTAGTTATGAACACTGAAGCTTTCTTT.

The rearrangement uses TRBV29-1 and TRBJ2-7, with D perhaps matching TRBD1 or TRBD2 (5 bases each). Germline CDR1 reads SQVTM; CDR2 reads ANQGSEA. The V end lost 5 bases, the J end lost 0 bases, and 17 bases lay between the germline ends. CDR3 length: 15 residues. CDR3 nucleotides: TGCAGCGTTATAGTGGCAGGGAGAGACTCCTACGAGCAGTACTTC. It specifies CSVIVAGRDSYEQYF.

This clonotype turned up a few times. V usage is TRBV12-3 or TRBV12-4 and J usage is TRBJ1-5, with 8 bases aligning to TRBD1. Trimming at V came to 3 bases and at J to 7 bases, leaving 5 bases not matched to a gene. The CDR3 contains 14 residues. The DNA of the CDR3 is TGTGCCAGCAGTTTTGGGACAGGAAAGCAGCCCCAGCATTTT. This translates into CASSFGTGKQPQHF.

V gene TRBV7-9 combines with J gene TRBJ2-3, with 12 bases matching TRBD2. J gave up 6 bases and V 4 bases, and 11 bases lay outside the gene matches. This CDR3 contains 17 residues. CDR1 and CDR2 (germline): SEHNR, FQNEAQ (reference sequence). The CDR3 loop reads CASSSRTSGRTGDTQYF. CDR3 in DNA: TGTGCCAGCAGCTCAAGAACTAGCGGGAGGACTGGGGATACGCAGTATTTT.

The chain combines TRBV20-1 with TRBJ2-1; D is possibly TRBD1 (6 bases). V was shortened by 0 bases and J by 5 bases, with 8 bases between the two germline ends. Per the germline V gene, CDR1 is DFQATT and CDR2 is SNEGSKA (reference sequence). The CDR3 is made up of 13 amino acids. The CDR3 region has the DNA TGCAGTGCTAGAGACAGGGGAAACAATGAGCAGTTCTTC. This translates into CSARDRGNNEQFF.

The rearrangement uses TRBV7-9 and TRBJ1-6, with D unresolved. The CDR3 is 14 amino acids. Trimming shortened V by 5 bases and J by 7 bases, and 12 bases separated the two germline ends. CDR1 is SEHNR, CDR2 FQNEAQ, per germline (reference sequence). CDR3 bases: TGTGCCAGCAGCCCAATTGTTGGGAATTCACCCCTCCACTTT. Translation: CASSPIVGNSPLHF. The variable domain in full, completed from reference TRBV7-9 and TRBJ1-6, reads DTGVSQNPRHKITKRGQNVTFRCDPISEHNRLYWYRQTLGQGPEFLTYFQNEAQLEKSRLLSDRFSAERPKGSFSTLEIQRTEQGDSAMYLCASSPIVGNSPLHFGNGTRLTVT.

The chain uses TRBV10-3 and TRBJ1-5, with 7 bases matching TRBD1. Germline V gene sequence: CDR1 ENHRY, CDR2 SYGVKD. Unmatched junction bases numbered 6, after V lost 0 bases and J lost 7 bases. This CDR3 is 15 amino acids long. CDR3 protein: CAISESTGAPQPQHF. As DNA, the CDR3 is TGTGCCATCAGTGAGTCAACAGGGGCCCCCCAGCCCCAGCATTTT.

In its sample, this clonotype was seen a few times. The junction departs from the called germline gene at one end, perhaps through a read error. V and J are TRBV29-1 and TRBJ2-7, with TRBD1 matching 7 bases. Germline CDR1 is SQVTM and CDR2 is ANQGSEA. CDR3 length: 10 amino acids. CDR3 protein: CSVGSDRVHF. In DNA form, the CDR3 reads TGCAGCGTTGGTTCCGACAGGGTCCACTTC.

This clonotype was seen a few times. The genes are TRBV6-1 and TRBJ2-7; D gene uncertain. Between the trimmed V and J ends, which lost 0 bases and 9 bases, there was a span of 12 bases. CDR3 length: 13 amino acids. Germline lookup yields CDR1 MNHNS and CDR2 SASEGT. This chain's CDR3 is CASSEAGVSGQYF. The CDR3 DNA sequence: TGTGCCAGCAGTGAAGCAGGCGTCTCAGGGCAGTACTTC.

This clonotype showed up many times. CDR3 bases: TGTGCCATCAGTCGGAATGGAGGGGAAGAGACCCAGTACTTC. It codes for CAISRNGGEETQYF. The chain carries TRBV10-3 and TRBJ2-5; D is possibly TRBD2 (6 bases). V was clipped by 5 bases and J by 3 bases, with 13 bases between them. Per the germline V gene, CDR1 is ENHRY and CDR2 is SYGVKD. The CDR3 sequence is 14 residues long.